This T cell receptor beta chain was recovered during a study of CD8+CD57+ T cells in acquired aplastic anemia. About the study: Isolated CD4+ and CD8+ cells, once sorted, yielded DNA averaging about 3.1 ug.

The template used for profiling TCR beta VDJ and CDR3 was genomic DNA. TCRdb re-called the reads with MiXCR, one entry per CDR3 protein. Of about 290,000 distinct CDR3 sequences in the sample, roughly 61% were seen once. Ten or more counts support this clonotype. CDR3 length: 16 residues. J gave up 6 bases and V 3 bases, and 6 bases lay outside the gene matches. Germline lookup yields CDR1 SGHNT and CDR2 YYREEE (reference sequence). Patients chosen for sequencing had CD8+CD57+ cells that had expanded, as shown by flow cytometry. The TCR was taken from a human donor with aplastic anemia. The chain uses TRBV5-4 and TRBJ2-3; 14 nucleotides align to TRBD2. Input material: sorted CD4+, CD8+, or CD8+CD57+ T cells (not recorded which) from PBMCs. The CDR3 protein is CASSSGGLAGADTQYF. The CDR3 nucleotides are TGTGCCAGCAGCTCGGGGGGACTAGCGGGGGCGGATACGCAGTATTTT.